These T cell receptor beta chains were read from a single sample in a study of shared clonotypes between healthy human individuals. The table came from immunoSEQ multiplex PCR; TCRdb's copy has only in-frame clones and leaves some out. The sample carries roughly 2 million clones, around 95% recorded once. Sequenced material: naive CD4+ T cells sorted from blood. Receptor source: a man aged 18 to 30 in good health. Each CDR3 is given with its conserved first and last residue. D genes are given only for firm matches. Expanded clones get a size class; other rows say once, few or many, or leave the size out.

length	size	V	D	J	CDR3	DNA
15	NA	TRBV6-4	TRBD2	TRBJ2-2	CASSVSSGSTGELFF	TGTGCCAGCAGTGTTTCTAGCGGGAGCACCGGGGAGCTGTTTTTT
13	NA	TRBV19	NA	TRBJ1-5	CASRRQDNQPQHF	TGTGCCAGTAGAAGACAGGACAATCAGCCCCAGCATTTT
16	NA	TRBV11-1	TRBD1	TRBJ1-1	CASSRTGRGMNTEAFF	TGTGCCAGCAGCCGGACAGGGAGGGGCATGAACACTGAAGCTTTCTTT
13	NA	TRBV6-5	NA	TRBJ2-2	CASSIRSPGELFF	TGTGCCAGCAGTATTCGGTCCCCCGGGGAGCTGTTTTTT
16	few	TRBV5-1	TRBD1	TRBJ1-6	CASSEGQGAPNSPLHF	TGCGCCAGCAGCGAAGGACAGGGGGCGCCCAATTCACCCCTCCACTTT
15	NA	TRBV25-1	TRBD1	TRBJ2-5	CASSKGQFFVETQYF	TGTGCCAGCAGTAAGGGACAGTTCTTCGTCGAGACCCAGTACTTC
12	NA	TRBV5-1	NA	TRBJ2-7	CASSSDSYEQYF	TGCGCCAGCAGCTCCGACAGCTACGAGCAGTACTTC
13	NA	TRBV7-3	NA	TRBJ2-7	CASSLNSGYEQYF	TGTGCCAGCAGCTTAAACTCGGGGTACGAGCAGTACTTC
16	NA	TRBV7-6	NA	TRBJ2-7	CASSLRTGREYYEQYF	TGTGCCAGCAGCTTAAGGACTGGACGGGAATACTACGAGCAGTACTTC
14	NA	TRBV10-1	NA	TRBJ1-4	CASSVTGSNEKLFF	TGCGCCAGCAGTGTTACAGGTTCTAATGAAAAACTGTTTTTT
12	NA	TRBV2	NA	TRBJ2-5	CASSETGETQYF	TGTGCCAGCAGTGAGACAGGAGAGACCCAGTACTTC
11	NA	TRBV27	NA	TRBJ1-6	CASQHKGPLHF	TGTGCCAGCCAACATAAAGGGCCCCTCCACTTT
12	NA	TRBV10-3	NA	TRBJ2-7	CAISGLVREQYF	TGTGCCATCAGTGGACTCGTTCGGGAGCAGTACTTC
14	NA	TRBV25-1	TRBD1	TRBJ2-7	CASSEFTGAYEQYF	TGTGCCAGCAGTGAATTCACAGGGGCCTACGAGCAGTACTTC
12	NA	TRBV6-1	NA	TRBJ1-1	CASQVLEGEAFF	TGTGCCTCCCAGGTCCTGGAAGGAGAAGCTTTCTTT
13	NA	TRBV2	NA	TRBJ2-7	CASSAGISYEQYF	TGTGCCAGCAGTGCCGGTATTTCCTACGAGCAGTACTTC
14	NA	TRBV5-1	NA	TRBJ2-7	CASRAQGISYEQYF	TGCGCCAGCAGGGCTCAGGGGATCTCCTACGAGCAGTACTTC